Each of the 26 T cell receptor beta chains below was sequenced from the same sample in a study of shared clonotypes between healthy human individuals. Only in-frame clones appear in the TCRdb table, and some are missing; sequencing was by immunoSEQ multiplex PCR. The repertoire holds about 560,000 clones, with about 80% as singletons. The specimen was PBMCs. All receptors derive from a woman aged 40 to 50 in good health. Some clones in this sample may be carry-over from other donors' samples.

The chain is built from TRBV10-3 and TRBJ2-7; 9 bases map to TRBD1. V dropped 6 bases and J dropped 2; count of bases not matched to a gene: 5. The CDR3 length is 14 residues. Germline V gene data show CDR1 as ENHRY and CDR2 as SYGVKD. The CDR3 nucleotides read TGTGCCATCAGATCGGGACAGGGAACCTACGAGCAGTACTTC. This encodes CAIRSGQGTYEQYF.

The V call is TRBV4-3, the J call TRBJ1-1; unclear D gene. Trimming removed 0 bases at V and 3 bases at J, with 11 bases between. This CDR3 comprises 15 residues. Germline V lookup: CDR1 LGHNA, CDR2 YSLEER. CDR3 sequence: CASSQDSKGDTEAFF. CDR3 sequence (DNA): TGCGCCAGCAGCCAAGATTCCAAGGGCGACACTGAAGCTTTCTTT.

V usage is TRBV2 and J usage is TRBJ1-1; TRBD1 might be the D (5 bases). The CDR3 runs 13 residues. Trimming removed 4 bases at V and 2 bases at J, with 8 bases between. The V gene's germline CDR1 is SNHLY and CDR2 FYNNEI. The CDR3 DNA follows: TGTGCCAGCAGTGGACAGCTAAACACTGAAGCTTTCTTT. It yields the protein CASSGQLNTEAFF.

V gene TRBV6-5 combines with J gene TRBJ1-1; D gene unclear. The germline CDR1 and CDR2 sequences are MNHEY and SVGAGI. V dropped 7 bases and J dropped 2 bases, with 11 bases sitting between them. The CDR3 contains 13 residues. The CDR3 DNA follows: TGTGCCAGCAACTCCGGGTATAACACTGAAGCTTTCTTT. This translates into CASNSGYNTEAFF.

The chain has TRBV27 and TRBJ2-2; 11 bases agree with TRBD1. CDR1 and CDR2 (germline): MNHEY, SMNVEV (reference sequence). Trimming removed 6 bases from V and 7 bases from J; junction bases left unmatched: 4. The CDR3 loop spans 14 amino acids. CDR3 nucleotides: TGTGCCAGCAGGGGACAGGGGGTGGGCGGGGAGCTGTTTTTT. It codes for CASRGQGVGGELFF.

The chain recombines TRBV4-1 with TRBJ2-2; D is unresolved. The germline CDR1 and CDR2 sequences are MGHRA and YSYEKL. V lost 1 base and J lost 6, with 9 bases in between. The CDR3 runs 14 residues. Here the CDR3 reads CASSQGPSPGELFF. In DNA, the CDR3 is TGCGCCAGCAGCCAAGGTCCAAGTCCCGGGGAGCTGTTTTTT.

V usage is TRBV15 and J usage is TRBJ1-1; D remains ambiguous. Germline CDR1 and CDR2: LNHNV and YYDKDF (reference sequence). Deletions cut 0 bases from V and 0 bases from J, with 5 bases between. This CDR3 spans 14 amino acids. For the CDR3, the DNA is TGTGCCACCAGCAGAGATGTGTTGAACACTGAAGCTTTCTTT. It is translated as CATSRDVLNTEAFF. The variable domain in full, with the rest retrieved from reference TRBV15 and TRBJ1-1, is DAMVIQNPRYQVTQFGKPVTLSCSQTLNHNVMYWYQQKSSQAPKLLFHYYDKDFNNEADTPDNFQSRRPNTSFCFLDIRSPGLGDTAMYLCATSRDVLNTEAFFGQGTRLTVV.

This clone was observed a few times. The rearrangement uses TRBV5-5 and TRBJ2-7; D uncertain. The germline gives CDR1 SGHKS, CDR2 YYEKEE (reference sequence). The CDR3 totals 13 residues. Between the trimmed V and J ends, which lost 4 bases and 4 bases, there was a span of 12 bases. As DNA, the CDR3 is TGTGCCAGCAGCCCCTCGCCTGATTACGAGCAGTACTTC. It yields the protein CASSPSPDYEQYF.

The chain employs TRBV2 and TRBJ2-2, with TRBD2 as a possible D gene (6 bases). The V and J ends lost 5 bases and 0 bases respectively, with 13 bases between them. The CDR3 has 16 residues. Germline-derived CDR1 and CDR2 are SNHLY and FYNNEI. DNA of the CDR3: TGTGCCAGCAGTTTACTCGGGACTCCGAACACCGGGGAGCTGTTTTTT. It codes for CASSLLGTPNTGELFF.

The chain recombines TRBV2 with TRBJ1-1; D is uncertain. Germline loops: CDR1 SNHLY, CDR2 FYNNEI. The germline V and J ends were trimmed by 4 bases and 2 bases, with 11 bases remaining between them. There are 14 residues in the CDR3. The CDR3 is CASSGSSANTEAFF. The CDR3, as DNA: TGTGCCAGCAGTGGTAGTTCAGCAAACACTGAAGCTTTCTTT.

V is TRBV4-1 and J is TRBJ2-3, with 14 bases matching TRBD2. The ends lost 3 bases at V and 5 bases at J; junction bases unmatched: 4. From germline, CDR1 is MGHRA and CDR2 YSYEKL. The CDR3 is 16 residues long. The CDR3 here is CASSHGTSGRGDTQYF. The CDR3, as DNA: TGCGCCAGCAGCCACGGGACTAGCGGGAGAGGAGATACGCAGTATTTT.

The J gene is TRBJ2-7, the V gene TRBV7-3, with TRBD2 matching 9 bases. Germline lookup yields CDR1 SGHTA and CDR2 FQGTGA. This CDR3 contains 14 residues. V was clipped by 5 bases and J by 5 bases; unmatched bases: 7. CDR3 sequence reads: CASSLSGSTHEQYF. The CDR3 DNA reads as TGTGCCAGCAGCCTTAGCGGGAGTACCCACGAGCAGTACTTC. The variable domain in full, with the rest retrieved from reference TRBV7-3 and TRBJ2-7, is GAGVSQTPSNKVTEKGKYVELRCDPISGHTALYWYRQSLGQGPEFLIYFQGTGAADDSGLPNDRFFAVRPEGSVSTLKIQRTERGDSAVYLCASSLSGSTHEQYFGPGTRLTVT.

The V and J genes are TRBV4-3 and TRBJ2-5, with 10 nucleotides matching TRBD1. With V trimmed by 1 base and J by 5 bases, 7 bases remained unmatched. The CDR3 has 16 amino acids. Germline CDR1 is LGHNA and CDR2 is YSLEER. The CDR3 DNA reads as TGCGCCAGCAGCCAAGGGCTGGGACAGGGGAGGGAGACCCAGTACTTC. Its protein product is CASSQGLGQGRETQYF.

Comment on this clone: One end of the junction fails to match germline, which may point to a read error. The V call is TRBV7-3, the J call TRBJ2-1; D is tentatively TRBD1 or TRBD2 (5 bases each). This CDR3 has 15 amino acids. Germline V lookup: CDR1 SGHTA, CDR2 FQGTGA. In nucleotides, the CDR3 is TGTGCCAGCAGCTTAACGGGGGAATCCTTCAATGAGCAGTTCTTC. It codes for CASSLTGESFNEQFF. Full variable domain (missing parts from reference TRBV7-3 and TRBJ2-1): GAGVSQTPSNKVTEKGKYVELRCDPISGHTALYWYRQSLGQGPEFLIYFQGTGAADDSGLPNDRFFAVRPEGSVSTLKIQRTERGDSAVYLCASSLTGESFNEQFFGPGTRLTVL.

V is TRBV7-3 and J is TRBJ2-5; TRBD2 agrees at 10 bases. The CDR3 runs 16 residues. From germline, CDR1 is SGHTA and CDR2 FQGTGA. J was trimmed by 1 base and V by 6 bases; bases with no gene match: 8. CDR3 loop: CASSQGPSGGQETQYF. The CDR3 nucleotides are TGTGCCAGCAGTCAAGGTCCTAGCGGGGGCCAAGAGACCCAGTACTTC.

V usage is TRBV29-1 and J usage is TRBJ1-1; 7 bases match TRBD1. This CDR3 has 13 residues. The ends lost 7 bases at V and 5 bases at J; junction bases unmatched: 10. Germline values: CDR1 SQVTM, CDR2 ANQGSEA. CDR3 loop: CSAPRAGGTEAFF. In DNA form, the CDR3 reads TGCAGCGCCCCCCGGGCAGGGGGGACTGAAGCTTTCTTT.

The rearrangement uses TRBV6-5 and TRBJ2-2; D perhaps matches TRBD1 (6 bases). The CDR3 sequence is 13 residues long. CDR1 is MNHEY and CDR2 is SVGAGI in the germline V gene. V shed 5 bases and J shed 6 bases, with 10 bases lying between them. The CDR3 is CASSNRVSGELFF. CDR3 DNA sequence: TGTGCCAGCAGTAACAGGGTTTCCGGGGAGCTGTTTTTT.

V usage is TRBV20-1 and J usage is TRBJ2-1; no clear D gene. CDR1 DFQATT and CDR2 SNEGSKA come from the germline V gene (reference sequence). V was cut by 6 bases and J by 5 bases, with 5 bases left in between. CDR3 size: 10 residues. The CDR3 loop is CSAKNNEQFF. CDR3 in DNA: TGCAGTGCCAAAAACAATGAGCAGTTCTTC.

The CDR3 sequence: CASRKPAGNTIYF. Written as DNA, the CDR3 is TGTGCCAGTCGGAAGCCGGCTGGAAACACCATATATTTT. The rearrangement links TRBV19 to TRBJ1-3, with D uncertain. Trimming stripped 8 bases from V and 2 bases from J, with 10 bases between. The length of the CDR3 is 13 residues. The germline gives CDR1 LNHDA, CDR2 SQIVND (reference sequence).

The rearrangement uses TRBV27 and TRBJ2-7, with a tentative D call TRBD2 (5 bases). In germline, CDR1 is MNHEY, CDR2 SMNVEV (reference sequence). Trimming took 2 bases from V and 3 from J, leaving 11 bases between them. This CDR3 is built from 14 residues. The CDR3 sequence: CASSLRGSVYEQYF. CDR3 bases: TGTGCCAGCAGTTTACGAGGGAGCGTCTACGAGCAGTACTTC.

This clone was counted only a few times. CDR3 coding DNA: TGTGCCAGCAGTCTAAGAAACACTGAAGCTTTCTTT. Translated, it gives CASSLRNTEAFF. The V call is TRBV5-4, the J call TRBJ1-1; no definite D call. Germline assignment: CDR1 SGHNT and CDR2 YYREEE (reference sequence). V was pared by 5 bases and J by 2 bases, with 7 bases between. The CDR3 is made up of 12 amino acids.

This clone was found many times. This chain joins TRBV4-3 and TRBJ2-7; no clear D. Germline CDR1 and CDR2: LGHNA and YSLEER. Trimming left V 0 bases short and J 9 bases short, with 12 bases between. The CDR3 has 13 amino acids. The CDR3 region is CASSQDLWQLQYF. The DNA for the CDR3 is TGCGCCAGCAGCCAAGATCTATGGCAGCTGCAGTACTTC.

The V call is TRBV4-2, the J call TRBJ2-3; no definite D call. With 1 base removed from V and 6 bases from J, the gap between germline ends came to 8 bases. Germline CDR1 is LGHNA and CDR2 is YNFKEQ. The CDR3 sequence is 13 residues long. The CDR3 bases are TGTGCCAGCAGCCAAGGTCTGGGCGATACGCAGTATTTT. The encoded protein is CASSQGLGDTQYF.

The rearrangement links TRBV30 to TRBJ2-5, with 9 bases lining up with TRBD2. The J call could be wrong; TRBJ2-7 is a better fit for the DNA end. The germline V gene has CDR1 GTSNPN and CDR2 SVGIG (reference sequence). There are 13 residues in the CDR3. CDR3 sequence reads: CAGSVAGEYEQYF. The CDR3 DNA reads TGTGCCGGTTCCGTAGCGGGAGAGTACGAGCAGTACTTC.

The rearrangement joins TRBV6-1 to TRBJ2-5, with 7 nucleotides matching TRBD1. The length of the CDR3 is 15 residues. Germline V gene lookup returns CDR1 MNHNS and CDR2 SASEGT. V dropped 6 bases and J dropped 3; count of bases not matched to a gene: 10. This CDR3 reads CASREMTGREETQYF. CDR3 DNA: TGTGCCAGCAGGGAGATGACAGGGCGGGAAGAGACCCAGTACTTC.

The chain links TRBV7-3 to TRBJ2-6; D gene ambiguous. The CDR3 has 14 amino acids. Trimming cost V 5 bases and J 2 bases, with 7 bases left between them. Germline V lookup: CDR1 SGHTA, CDR2 FQGTGA. CDR3 in amino acids: CASSPAAGANVLTF. CDR3 nucleotide sequence: TGTGCCAGCAGCCCGGCCGCTGGGGCCAACGTCCTGACTTTC.